The 11 T cell receptor beta chains presented below share a single source sample, sequenced in a study of blood T cell repertoires in COVID-19. TCRdb keeps only in-frame clones here, not all; method: immunoSEQ multiplex PCR. Of roughly 150,000 clones listed, 65% to 85% are singletons. The sequenced sample was PBMCs or T cells enriched from blood (not recorded which). The receptors originated from a man in his 70s who had been exposed to COVID-19.

The chain links TRBV11-2 to TRBJ2-1; the match to TRBD1 covers 8 bases. This CDR3 has 14 amino acids. Germline CDR1 reads SGHAT; CDR2 reads FQNNGV. V shed 5 bases, J shed 1 base, and the junction held 1 base outside the gene matches. As DNA, the CDR3 is TGTGCCAGCAGCGGACAGGGATCCTACAATGAGCAGTTCTTC. It is translated as CASSGQGSYNEQFF. Together with reference TRBV11-2 and TRBJ2-1, the CDR3 gives the full variable domain: EAGVAQSPRYKIIEKRQSVAFWCNPISGHATLYWYQQILGQGPKLLIQFQNNGVVDDSQLPKDRFSAERLKGVDSTLKIQPAKLEDSAVYLCASSGQGSYNEQFFGPGTRLTVL.

The chain combines TRBV10-3 with TRBJ1-6; D may be TRBD1 (5 bases). Germline values: CDR1 ENHRY, CDR2 SYGVKD. The CDR3 is 15 amino acids. V was clipped by 2 bases and J by 5 bases, with 10 bases between them. CDR3 in DNA: TGTGCCATCAGTGAGAGAGAGACAGATAATTCACCCCTCCACTTT. Its protein is CAISERETDNSPLHF.

This clone occurred a few times. This chain links TRBV7-9 with TRBJ2-5; TRBD2 aligns across 8 bases. This CDR3 is built from 15 residues. Germline V gives CDR1 SEHNR, CDR2 FQNEAQ (reference sequence). Trimming cost V 3 bases and J 1 base; bases outside gene matches: 4. The CDR3 loop reads CASSLEAGAQETQYF. The CDR3 DNA reads TGTGCCAGCAGCTTGGAAGCGGGGGCCCAAGAGACCCAGTACTTC.

The chain joins TRBV29-1 to TRBJ2-5; no reliable D call. CDR1 and CDR2 from the germline V gene are SQVTM and ANQGSEA. The CDR3 covers 14 residues. Trimming stripped 5 bases from V and 1 base from J, with 14 bases between. The CDR3 region has the DNA TGCAGCGTTCTGAACAGCCCCCTCCAAGAGACCCAGTACTTC. This encodes CSVLNSPLQETQYF.

The chain has TRBV3-1 (or the pseudogene TRBV3-2) and TRBJ1-2; D remains ambiguous. V dropped 2 bases and J dropped 4 bases, with 11 bases sitting between them. The germline V gene encodes CDR1 LGHDT and CDR2 YNNKEL (reference sequence). CDR3 size: 14 residues. CDR3 region: CASSQHPLLYGYTF. The DNA for the CDR3 is TGTGCCAGCAGCCAACATCCACTGCTCTATGGCTACACCTTC.

This chain joins TRBV2 and TRBJ2-3, with a possible D match to TRBD1 (7 bases). The V and J ends lost 7 bases and 0 bases respectively, with 20 bases between them. Germline V gene data show CDR1 as SNHLY and CDR2 as FYNNEI. The CDR3 consists of 17 residues. The CDR3 coding sequence is TGTGCCAGCAAGCTCCAGGGGGGTCGCCAAAGCACAGATACGCAGTATTTT. As protein: CASKLQGGRQSTDTQYF.

The V and J genes are TRBV6-6 and TRBJ2-7; D is perhaps TRBD2 (5 bases). This CDR3 comprises 14 residues. The germline gives CDR1 MNHNY, CDR2 SVGAGI (reference sequence). V gave up 7 bases and J gave up 2 bases, with 15 bases separating them. CDR3 region: CASTGWQEAYEQYF. CDR3 in DNA: TGTGCCAGCACTGGCTGGCAGGAGGCCTACGAGCAGTACTTC.

CDR3: CASSLGGLSNQPQHF. The CDR3 bases are TGTGCCAGCAGCTTGGGGGGCTTGAGCAATCAGCCCCAGCATTTT. The rearrangement uses TRBV5-6 and TRBJ1-5, with D possibly matching TRBD1 (5 bases). Trimming stripped 0 bases from V and 1 base from J, with 8 bases between. This CDR3 region has 15 residues. Per germline, CDR1 SGHDT and CDR2 YYEEEE.

V gene TRBV4-3 combines with J gene TRBJ1-5; D is possibly TRBD1 (5 bases). V shed 1 base and J shed 4 bases, with 17 bases lying between them. The CDR3 extends over 17 amino acids. Germline CDR1 LGHNA, CDR2 YSLEER. CDR3 region: CASSQGPALGGNQPQHF. The CDR3 region has the DNA TGCGCCAGCAGCCAAGGACCGGCTTTGGGGGGGAATCAGCCCCAGCATTTT.

The CDR3 spells CASTAQAGTDTQYF. The DNA for the CDR3 is TGTGCCAGTACTGCGCAAGCGGGCACAGATACGCAGTATTTT. The chain employs TRBV19 and TRBJ2-3; tentative D call: TRBD2 (5 bases). This CDR3 contains 14 residues. Trimming left V 7 bases short and J 1 base short, with 12 bases between. The germline V gene encodes CDR1 LNHDA and CDR2 SQIVND (reference sequence).

The genes are TRBV11-2 and TRBJ2-3; TRBD2 is a possible D gene (7 bases). Per germline, CDR1 SGHAT and CDR2 FQNNGV. V was cut by 4 bases and J by 0 bases, with 14 bases left in between. The CDR3 is 16 amino acids. CDR3 nucleotide sequence: TGTGCCAGCAGCTCTGCGGGGGCCACTAGCACAGATACGCAGTATTTT. Encoded protein: CASSSAGATSTDTQYF.